This T cell receptor beta chain was profiled in a study of blood T cell repertoires in COVID-19. Method: immunoSEQ multiplex PCR; TCRdb's copy keeps in-frame clones and lacks some. The sample lists 35,000 to 45,000 clones; roughly 90% were seen once. The CDR3 has 16 residues. The specimen was peripheral blood. The gene calls are TRBV21-1 and TRBJ2-7; the DNA was not used to check the table's D call, TRBD2. TRBV21-1 counts as a pseudogene. The source of this sequence is a man aged 70 or older with active COVID-19. The CDR3, as DNA: TGTGCCAGCAGCAAAGTCACGGGGGGGGCCCCCTACGAGCAGTACTTC. Encoded protein: CASSKVTGGAPYEQYF.